These T cell receptor beta chains were read from a single sample in a study of blood T cell repertoires in COVID-19. Here immunoSEQ multiplex PCR was the method, and the copy in TCRdb shows in-frame clones only, minus some. The table records about 94,000 clones, roughly 80% of them present only once. The sample taken for sequencing was peripheral blood. Receptor source: a human donor in a cohort sampled during active COVID-19. The CDR3 runs from the conserved cysteine through the conserved F or W. A D gene is named only where the DNA matches it firmly. Clone size is stated in some rows and not others, as once, few, many or a class when expanded.

CDR3	DNA	J	D	size	V
CAWSALDRNYGYTF	TGTGCCTGGAGTGCCCTCGATCGGAACTATGGCTACACCTTC	TRBJ1-2	-	-	TRBV30
CASSSGLAGVRGTGELFF	TGTGCCAGCAGCTCCGGACTAGCGGGGGTCCGGGGTACCGGGGAGCTGTTTTTT	TRBJ2-2	TRBD2	-	TRBV7-2
CASLQGIGYTF	TGTGCCAGCTTACAGGGTATAGGCTACACCTTC	TRBJ1-2	-	-	TRBV28
CASSLERLALYF	TGTGCCAGCAGCTTAGAGAGACTAGCCCTGTACTTC	TRBJ2-7	TRBD2	-	TRBV11-2
CASSLRDSGSPLHF	TGTGCCAGCAGCTTGCGGGACTCTGGGTCACCCCTCCACTTT	TRBJ1-6	-	-	TRBV5-4
CASSQAGGAGMYYTDTQYF	TGTGCCAGCAGCCAAGCAGGGGGCGCAGGGATGTACTACACAGATACGCAGTATTTT	TRBJ2-3	TRBD1	-	TRBV3-1/TRBV3-2
CASSVGWGVNYGYTF	TGTGCCAGCAGCGTAGGATGGGGGGTTAACTATGGCTACACCTTC	TRBJ1-2	-	-	TRBV9
CASSSPGTGTYGYTF	TGTGCCAGTAGTAGCCCCGGGACAGGGACCTATGGCTACACCTTC	TRBJ1-2	TRBD1	-	TRBV19
CSVVGGNDYGYTF	TGCAGCGTTGTTGGAGGAAATGACTATGGCTACACCTTC	TRBJ1-2	-	once	TRBV29-1
CASSLWSGQGVYGYTF	TGCGCCAGCAGCTTGTGGTCGGGGCAGGGGGTTTATGGCTACACCTTC	TRBJ1-2	TRBD1	-	TRBV5-1
CASRRAQYF	TGTGCCAGCAGGAGGGCGCAGTATTTT	TRBJ2-3	-	-	TRBV21-1
CATRGGSYEQYF	TGTGCCACCAGGGGCGGCTCCTACGAGCAGTACTTC	TRBJ2-7	-	-	TRBV19
CAISGTSGINEQFF	TGTGCCATCAGCGGGACTAGCGGGATTAATGAGCAGTTCTTC	TRBJ2-1	TRBD2	-	TRBV10-3
CASSRQGPRSSGANVLTF	TGTGCCAGCTCACGACAGGGTCCCCGGAGCTCTGGGGCCAACGTCCTGACTTTC	TRBJ2-6	TRBD1	-	TRBV18
CASSSGQFSGNTIYF	TGTGCCAGCAGTTCGGGACAGTTCTCTGGAAACACCATATATTTT	TRBJ1-3	TRBD1	-	TRBV27
CASSQALIGLSYEQYF	TGTGCCAGCAGTCAGGCCCTGATTGGACTCTCCTACGAGCAGTACTTC	TRBJ2-7	-	-	TRBV2
CAIKATVSTDTQYF	TGTGCCATCAAGGCGACAGTGAGCACAGATACGCAGTATTTT	TRBJ2-3	-	few	TRBV10-3
CASSSGQGSYEQYF	TGTGCCAGCAGTTCGGGACAGGGTAGTTACGAGCAGTACTTC	TRBJ2-7	TRBD1	-	TRBV28
CASSLRAASGRINYEQYF	TGTGCCAGCAGCTTAAGGGCGGCTAGCGGGAGGATCAACTACGAGCAGTACTTC	TRBJ2-7	TRBD2	-	TRBV7-2
CASSEGTSGLTYEQYF	TGTGCCAGCAGTGAGGGGACTAGCGGGTTAACCTACGAGCAGTACTTC	TRBJ2-7	TRBD2	-	TRBV7-2